This TCR beta chain was obtained from a study of identical twins. Study-wide findings and caveats: Conclusions were based on cross-sectional statistical analysis, without following the same donors. Twin pairs had excess sharing that was weaker in beta out-of-frame sequences. There were fewer insertions in abundant cord blood beta clonotypes, but memory repertoires showed no such pattern. Out-of-frame alpha sequences that twins shared showed excess low generation probability.

In its sample, this clonotype was seen many times. Its antigen is still unknown. Via MiXCR, TCRdb re-called the 5' RACE reads, giving one row per CDR3 protein. Here the sample spans some 660,000 distinct CDR3 sequences, less than 10% being singletons. These records were also assigned to another study, of yellow fever vaccine responses in identical twins.

The sequencing input was PBMCs. This receptor was identified in a woman between 18 and 29 years old in good health.

This CDR3 is CASSRDREYGYTF. The CDR3 DNA sequence: TGTGCCAGCAGTCGGGACAGGGAATATGGCTACACCTTC. The chain uses TRBV27 and TRBJ1-2; TRBD1 matches 9 bases. Trimming cost V 5 bases and J 5 bases; bases outside gene matches: 3. Germline V CDR1 and CDR2: MNHEY, SMNVEV (reference sequence). This CDR3 is built from 13 residues.